These T cell receptor beta chains were read from a single sample in a study of blood T cell repertoires in COVID-19. TCRdb's copy holds only in-frame clones and misses some; the assay was immunoSEQ multiplex PCR. Counted here are approximately 130,000 clones, approximately 80% occurring once; the ten biggest clones make up 15% to 25%. What was sequenced was peripheral blood. Receptors originate from a man at least 80 years old with acute or convalescent COVID-19. CDR3s include the opening cysteine and the closing phenylalanine or tryptophan. A D gene is named only where the DNA matches it firmly. Not every row has a clone size; where given, it reads once, few, many or a size class.

D: TRBD1; size: NA; J: TRBJ2-3; V: TRBV2; length: 19; CDR3: CASSEALLTGWLMADTQYF; DNA: TGTGCCAGCAGTGAAGCGCTTTTGACAGGGTGGCTTATGGCAGATACGCAGTATTTT
D: TRBD1; size: NA; J: TRBJ1-1; V: TRBV9; length: 15; CDR3: CASSVGAGGSPEAFF; DNA: TGTGCCAGCAGCGTAGGTGCAGGGGGATCCCCTGAAGCTTTCTTT
D: TRBD1; size: few; J: TRBJ2-1; V: TRBV5-1; length: 14; CDR3: CASSTGQGWNEQFF; DNA: TGCGCCAGCAGCACGGGACAGGGTTGGAATGAGCAGTTCTTC
D: NA; size: NA; J: TRBJ1-1; V: TRBV7-9; length: 15; CDR3: CASSSRAAGNTEAFF; DNA: TGTGCCAGCAGCTCCCGCGCGGCGGGGAACACTGAAGCTTTCTTT
D: TRBD2; size: NA; J: TRBJ2-1; V: TRBV28; length: 15; CDR3: CASSRRTSGGYEQFF; DNA: TGTGCCAGCAGCCGTAGGACTAGCGGGGGCTATGAGCAGTTCTTC
D: NA; size: once; J: TRBJ2-2; V: TRBV30; length: 16; CDR3: CAWSVHRGAATGELFF; DNA: TGTGCCTGGAGTGTACACCGGGGGGCGGCCACCGGGGAGCTGTTTTTT
D: NA; size: NA; J: TRBJ1-6; V: TRBV5-6; length: 15; CDR3: CASSFETATNSPLHF; DNA: TGTGCCAGCAGCTTCGAGACAGCCACCAATTCACCCCTCCACTTT
D: TRBD1; size: NA; J: TRBJ1-1; V: TRBV7-9; length: 19; CDR3: CASSLVSGGRFSVNTEAFF; DNA: TGTGCCAGCAGCTTAGTGTCAGGGGGCCGTTTCTCGGTGAACACTGAAGCTTTCTTT
D: NA; size: NA; J: TRBJ1-3; V: TRBV19; length: 15; CDR3: CASGGRILSGNTIYF; DNA: TGTGCCAGTGGGGGCCGGATCCTATCTGGAAACACCATATATTTT
D: TRBD1; size: NA; J: TRBJ2-7; V: TRBV29-1; length: 19; CDR3: CSVYTRDRDLVGKPYEQYF; DNA: TGCAGCGTATATACCCGGGACAGGGATTTGGTGGGGAAACCCTACGAGCAGTACTTC
D: NA; size: many; J: TRBJ1-5; V: TRBV12-3/TRBV12-4; length: 13; CDR3: CASSLYSNQPQHF; DNA: TGTGCCAGCAGTTTATATAGCAATCAGCCCCAGCATTTT
D: NA; size: NA; J: TRBJ1-3; V: TRBV12-3/TRBV12-4; length: 13; CDR3: CASTLGLGNTIYF; DNA: TGTGCCAGCACCTTGGGACTTGGAAACACCATATATTTT
D: NA; size: NA; J: TRBJ2-6; V: TRBV19; length: 16; CDR3: CASSIGSNRGANVLTF; DNA: TGTGCCAGTAGTATAGGGTCAAATCGGGGGGCCAACGTCCTGACTTTC
D: NA; size: NA; J: TRBJ2-1; V: TRBV5-1; length: 13; CDR3: CASRLAGGFEQFF; DNA: TGCGCCAGCAGACTAGCCGGGGGTTTTGAGCAGTTCTTC
D: NA; size: NA; J: TRBJ2-2; V: TRBV5-4; length: 16; CDR3: CASGPVLAANTGELFF; DNA: TGTGCCAGCGGCCCCGTGTTAGCAGCTAACACCGGGGAGCTGTTTTTT
D: NA; size: NA; J: TRBJ1-5; V: TRBV19; length: 14; CDR3: CASSPGHSNQPQHF; DNA: TGTGCCAGTTCGCCGGGACATTCCAATCAGCCCCAGCATTTT
D: TRBD2; size: NA; J: TRBJ2-2; V: TRBV20-1; length: 18; CDR3: CSASLRRTSGANTGELFF; DNA: TGCAGTGCTAGTCTCCGACGGACTAGCGGGGCGAACACCGGGGAGCTGTTTTTT
D: NA; size: NA; J: TRBJ1-1; V: TRBV5-1; length: 13; CDR3: CASSNRENTEAFF; DNA: TGCGCCAGCAGTAACAGAGAAAACACTGAAGCTTTCTTT
D: TRBD1; size: NA; J: TRBJ2-6; V: TRBV15; length: 18; CDR3: CATSRGSDRGSGANVLTF; DNA: TGTGCCACCAGCAGAGGCTCAGACAGGGGTAGCGGGGCCAACGTCCTGACTTTC
D: NA; size: few; J: TRBJ2-7; V: TRBV4-2; length: 13; CDR3: CASSQEGGNEQYF; DNA: TGTGCCAGCAGCCAAGAAGGCGGGAACGAGCAGTACTTC
D: NA; size: NA; J: TRBJ2-5; V: TRBV7-9; length: 15; CDR3: CASSLVLAGRETQYF; DNA: TGTGCCAGCAGCTTAGTCCTAGCCGGACGGGAGACCCAGTACTTC
D: TRBD2; size: few; J: TRBJ2-1; V: TRBV27; length: 16; CDR3: CASSFLAGGLMHEQFF; DNA: TGTGCCAGCAGTTTTCTAGCGGGGGGGCTCATGCATGAGCAGTTCTTC
D: TRBD2; size: NA; J: TRBJ2-7; V: TRBV6-5; length: 13; CDR3: CASNGLVTYEQYF; DNA: TGTGCCAGCAACGGACTAGTTACCTACGAGCAGTACTTC
D: NA; size: NA; J: TRBJ1-1; V: TRBV19; length: 14; CDR3: CASSGPGGGTEAFF; DNA: TGTGCCAGTAGTGGGCCAGGAGGCGGCACTGAAGCTTTCTTT
D: NA; size: once; J: TRBJ1-3; V: TRBV3-1/TRBV3-2; length: 14; CDR3: CASSQTDRGNTIYF; DNA: TGTGCCAGCAGCCAAACCGACAGGGGAAACACCATATATTTT
D: NA; size: NA; J: TRBJ2-3; V: TRBV18; length: 13; CDR3: CASSQRIEDTQYF; DNA: TGTGCCAGCTCACAACGAATCGAGGATACGCAGTATTTT
D: TRBD1; size: NA; J: TRBJ1-5; V: TRBV2; length: 15; CDR3: CASSALAGGNQPQHF; DNA: TGTGCCAGCAGTGCTTTGGCAGGGGGGAATCAGCCCCAGCATTTT
D: TRBD2; size: NA; J: TRBJ2-1; V: TRBV5-5; length: 16; CDR3: CASSLSPSGVYNEQFF; DNA: TGTGCCAGCAGCTTGTCGCCTAGCGGGGTCTACAATGAGCAGTTCTTC
D: NA; size: many; J: TRBJ2-2; V: TRBV10-2; length: 12; CDR3: CASSKTQGELFF; DNA: TGCGCCAGCAGTAAGACACAGGGGGAGCTGTTTTTT
D: TRBD1; size: once; J: TRBJ1-2; V: TRBV6-5; length: 13; CDR3: CASRSDRGGGYTF; DNA: TGTGCCAGCAGATCGGACAGGGGAGGTGGCTACACCTTC
D: NA; size: once; J: TRBJ1-2; V: TRBV7-8; length: 13; CDR3: CASSFGTEYGYTF; DNA: TGTGCCAGCAGCTTCGGGACTGAATATGGCTACACCTTC
D: TRBD2; size: once; J: TRBJ2-5; V: TRBV11-2; length: 17; CDR3: CASSPGFAGGPQETQYF; DNA: TGTGCCAGCAGCCCCGGTTTTGCGGGGGGGCCTCAGGAGACCCAGTACTTC
D: NA; size: once; J: TRBJ2-2; V: TRBV29-1; length: 14; CDR3: CSVAGWVGTGELFF; DNA: TGCAGCGTTGCCGGGTGGGTTGGCACCGGGGAGCTGTTTTTT
D: TRBD1; size: NA; J: TRBJ2-2; V: TRBV6-5; length: 15; CDR3: CASRADRGPVGELFF; DNA: TGTGCCAGCCGCGCGGACAGGGGGCCGGTCGGGGAGCTGTTTTTT
D: NA; size: NA; J: TRBJ1-5; V: TRBV5-3; length: 17; CDR3: CARSYRARFEVYQPQHF; DNA: TGTGCCAGAAGCTACAGGGCGCGTTTTGAGGTTTATCAGCCCCAGCATTTT
D: NA; size: NA; J: TRBJ2-1; V: TRBV28; length: 11; CDR3: CATITGNEQFF; DNA: TGTGCCACAATAACGGGTAATGAGCAGTTCTTC
D: NA; size: once; J: TRBJ1-6; V: TRBV3-1/TRBV3-2; length: 18; CDR3: CASSPNRDRSFYNSPLHF; DNA: TGTGCCAGCAGCCCCAACAGGGATCGGTCCTTTTATAATTCACCCCTCCACTTT
D: TRBD2; size: NA; J: TRBJ2-1; V: TRBV11-2; length: 15; CDR3: CASSLAGVSYNEQFF; DNA: TGTGCCAGCAGCCTAGCGGGGGTGTCGTACAATGAGCAGTTCTTC
D: NA; size: NA; J: TRBJ2-2; V: TRBV5-1; length: 14; CDR3: CASSQGRNTGELFF; DNA: TGCGCCAGCAGCCAGGGGCGGAACACCGGGGAGCTGTTTTTT
D: NA; size: NA; J: TRBJ1-5; V: TRBV7-2; length: 15; CDR3: CASSLVDGGNQPQHF; DNA: TGTGCCAGCAGCTTAGTAGATGGTGGCAATCAGCCCCAGCATTTT
D: NA; size: few; J: TRBJ2-1; V: TRBV6-1; length: 19; CDR3: CASSEGGMGPESSYNEQFF; DNA: TGTGCCAGCAGTGAAGGTGGGATGGGGCCAGAGAGCTCCTACAATGAGCAGTTCTTC
D: NA; size: few; J: TRBJ1-5; V: TRBV19; length: 15; CDR3: CASSIGQTRNQPQHF; DNA: TGTGCCAGTAGTATAGGACAGACTAGAAATCAGCCCCAGCATTTT
D: TRBD1; size: NA; J: TRBJ1-6; V: TRBV5-6; length: 19; CDR3: CASSQTGGYGLSYNSPLHF; DNA: TGTGCCAGCAGCCAAACAGGGGGGTACGGGCTCTCCTATAATTCACCCCTCCACTTT
D: NA; size: NA; J: TRBJ1-2; V: TRBV9; length: 13; CDR3: CASSVSGNYGYTF; DNA: TGTGCCAGCAGCGTTTCAGGGAACTATGGCTACACCTTC
D: NA; size: NA; J: TRBJ1-3; V: TRBV27; length: 15; CDR3: CASSLSGGAGNTIYF; DNA: TGTGCCAGCAGTTTATCGGGGGGAGCTGGAAACACCATATATTTT
D: NA; size: once; J: TRBJ2-2; V: TRBV5-1; length: 14; CDR3: CASSPGQNTGELFF; DNA: TGCGCCAGCAGCCCCGGACAGAACACCGGGGAGCTGTTTTTT
D: NA; size: NA; J: TRBJ2-5; V: TRBV7-9; length: 14; CDR3: CASSLSLASETQYF; DNA: TGTGCCAGCAGCCTGTCCCTAGCTTCAGAGACCCAGTACTTC
D: NA; size: NA; J: TRBJ2-5; V: TRBV6-5; length: 15; CDR3: CASSPGGSRKETQYF; DNA: TGTGCCAGCAGTCCTGGGGGCTCCCGAAAAGAGACCCAGTACTTC
D: TRBD2; size: once; J: TRBJ2-7; V: TRBV9; length: 15; CDR3: CASSVGGLVVYEQYF; DNA: TGTGCCAGCAGCGTAGGGGGACTAGTGGTCTACGAGCAGTACTTC
D: NA; size: few; J: TRBJ1-1; V: TRBV27; length: 13; CDR3: CASRLRENTEAFF; DNA: TGTGCCAGCAGATTGAGAGAGAACACTGAAGCTTTCTTT
D: TRBD1; size: once; J: TRBJ2-7; V: TRBV7-9; length: 15; CDR3: CASSLVEQGSLEQYF; DNA: TGTGCCAGCAGCTTAGTAGAACAGGGGAGCCTCGAGCAGTACTTC
D: TRBD2; size: NA; J: TRBJ2-7; V: TRBV11-2; length: 14; CDR3: CASSFGTNHYEQYF; DNA: TGTGCCAGCAGCTTCGGGACTAACCACTACGAGCAGTACTTC
D: NA; size: NA; J: TRBJ2-5; V: TRBV5-5; length: 14; CDR3: CASSLVGAQETQYF; DNA: TGTGCCAGCAGCTTGGTGGGAGCACAAGAGACCCAGTACTTC